This T cell receptor beta chain was retrieved from a study of T-cell memory formation after mild COVID-19. Study-wide results and limits: Contracting clones from day 15 to 85 showed balanced CD4/CD8; later expanders favored CD4+.

V shed 2 bases and J shed 6 bases, with 17 bases lying between them. Germline loops: CDR1 MNHEY, CDR2 SVGAGI. CDR3 length: 15 residues. This clonotype was seen repeatedly, ten times or more. Its specificity is not known. TCRdb reprocessed the 5' RACE reads with MiXCR, giving one entry per CDR3 protein. The table includes almost 350,000 distinct CDR3 sequences, 20% detected once. Specimen: PBMCs or a T cell subset sorted from them (not recorded which). The receptor was isolated from a man between 18 and 35 years old who had mild COVID-19 (a few samples of this study predate the infection). Cell type and time point are not known. The gene calls are TRBV6-5 and TRBJ2-7, with D possibly TRBD1 on 7 matching bases. The CDR3 spells CASSYRVSGGREQYF. For the CDR3, the DNA is TGTGCCAGCAGTTACCGGGTGTCAGGGGGGCGCGAGCAGTACTTC.